The present TCR beta chain was sequenced within a study of cytomegalovirus exposure and HLA in healthy donors. Study-wide results and limits: Three of the chains that were CMV-associated were confirmed in vitro to be specific for CMV antigens. Later findings reportedly placed an Asian-associated ancestry cluster below the approximately 670-donor mean for N-insertions. Later analysis indicated greater clonal expansion among HLA-associated TCR beta chains than among equally common other chains. It was reported that TCR beta sequences correctly inferred the HLA-A and HLA-B alleles for most subjects.

Vbeta (60) and Jbeta (13) primers were used in the PCR. Repertoires were generated with immunoSEQ multiplex PCR, while TCRdb's copy carries only in-frame clones and drops some. The data show roughly 70,000 clones, roughly 79% seen once. In this sample, this clone turned up once. Its antigen is unknown. The CDR3 runs 14 residues. Germline V gene sequence: CDR1 LNHDA, CDR2 SQIVND (reference sequence). V lost 4 bases, J lost 0 bases, and 9 bases lay in between. Sequenced material: PBMCs. The TCR originated in a man aged 50 to 60 in good health and CMV-seronegative. The chain carries TRBV19 and TRBJ1-1; D is perhaps TRBD1 (5 bases). The CDR3 DNA is TGTGCCAGTAGTAGACAGCAGATGAACACTGAAGCTTTCTTT. Encoded protein: CASSRQQMNTEAFF.